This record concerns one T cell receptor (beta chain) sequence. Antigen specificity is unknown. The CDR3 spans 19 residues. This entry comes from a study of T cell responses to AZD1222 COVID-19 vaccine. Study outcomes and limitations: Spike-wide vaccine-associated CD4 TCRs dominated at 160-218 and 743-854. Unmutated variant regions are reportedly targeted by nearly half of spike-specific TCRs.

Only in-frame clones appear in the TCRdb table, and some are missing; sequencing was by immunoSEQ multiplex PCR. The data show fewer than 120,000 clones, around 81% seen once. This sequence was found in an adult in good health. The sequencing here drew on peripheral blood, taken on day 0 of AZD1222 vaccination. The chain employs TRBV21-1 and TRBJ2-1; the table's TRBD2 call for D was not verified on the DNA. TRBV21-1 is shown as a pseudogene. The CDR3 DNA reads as TGTGCCAGCAGCTCCCGGACTAGCGGGAGGCGAAGGTCCTACAATGAGCAGTTCTTC. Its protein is CASSSRTSGRRRSYNEQFF.